This T cell receptor beta chain originates from a study of ipilimumab plus nivolumab after autologous stem cell transplantation. Regarding the study as a whole: TCR repertoire, Treg phenotype and gut microbiota reportedly support more study of this approach.

TCRdb keeps only in-frame clones here, not all; method: immunoSEQ multiplex PCR. The data hold tens of thousands of clones, with around 92% observed a single time. With respect to this clone: As yet, its antigen is unknown.

V lost 3 bases, J lost 1 base, and 11 bases lay in between. Germline V gene data show CDR1 as SGHNT and CDR2 as YENEEA. This CDR3 is 15 amino acids long. The clonotype was recovered from a male donor with multiple myeloma. The sample consisted of PBMCs, taken in a trial of ipilimumab plus nivolumab as post-transplant consolidation. The genes are TRBV11-3 and TRBJ2-3; possibly TRBD2 for D (5 bases). Written as DNA, the CDR3 is TGTGCCAGCAGCTTCGGCGGAGGTCGCACAGATACGCAGTATTTT. Its translation: CASSFGGGRTDTQYF.